A selection of T cell receptor beta chains follows, all from one sample in a study of T cells after yellow fever vaccination. TCRdb processed the 5' RACE reads anew with MiXCR; each CDR3 protein has one entry. The sample consists of around 300,000 distinct CDR3 sequences, 10% to 15% of them appearing once. Sample: CD4+ T cells sorted from PBMCs, taken 45 days after the yellow fever booster vaccination. The receptors shown here come from a man aged 25 to 45 who received the YFV17D yellow fever vaccine. Both conserved end residues are part of each CDR3. The order of the fields is clone size, V gene, D gene, J gene, CDR3 protein, CDR3 DNA. The D gene is left open where the match is weak. For some rows the clone size is stated as once, few or many, or as a class when expanded; others skip it.

.	TRBV18	.	TRBJ2-4	CASSLTGPPDIQYF	TGTGCCAGCTCACTAACAGGGCCCCCGGACATTCAGTACTTC
few	TRBV6-5	.	TRBJ1-1	CASSQVGRRAFF	TGTGCCAGCAGTCAAGTCGGAAGGAGAGCTTTCTTT
.	TRBV25-1	.	TRBJ2-7	CASSDFPSAYEQYF	TGTGCCAGCAGTGACTTTCCTAGCGCCTACGAGCAGTACTTC
.	TRBV5-1	TRBD2	TRBJ2-3	CASRQTSSGSRDTQYF	TGCGCCAGCAGACAGACCAGTAGCGGGAGCCGAGATACGCAGTATTTT
.	TRBV18	.	TRBJ2-4	CASSPPVIRGAKNIQYF	TGTGCCAGCTCACCACCGGTTATCAGGGGAGCCAAAAACATTCAGTACTTC
.	TRBV20-1	TRBD2	TRBJ2-5	CSARDTQSTSAFQETQYF	TGCAGTGCTAGGGACACCCAATCGACTAGCGCCTTCCAAGAGACCCAGTACTTC
.	TRBV12-3/TRBV12-4	.	TRBJ2-3	CASNDLHTDTQYF	TGTGCCAGCAACGACCTTCATACAGATACGCAGTATTTT
.	TRBV11-2	TRBD2	TRBJ2-5	CASSLPGGTQYF	TGTGCCAGCAGCCTCCCGGGGGGGACCCAGTACTTC
.	TRBV10-2	.	TRBJ2-7	CASRPHIQGYEQYF	TGCGCCAGCAGGCCGCATATACAAGGATACGAGCAGTACTTC
.	TRBV7-8	TRBD1	TRBJ2-1	CASSSLDRGPYNEQFF	TGTGCCAGCAGCTCCTTGGACAGGGGGCCCTACAATGAGCAGTTCTTC
many	TRBV5-1	TRBD2	TRBJ2-1	CASSPGLAIGNEQFF	TGCGCCAGCAGCCCCGGACTAGCCATAGGCAATGAGCAGTTCTTC
.	TRBV10-3	.	TRBJ2-7	CAISESVAQGQELNYEQYF	TGTGCCATCAGTGAGTCGGTTGCCCAGGGACAAGAACTTAACTACGAGCAGTACTTC
many	TRBV12-3/TRBV12-4	.	TRBJ2-1	CASTRGNEQFF	TGTGCCAGCACTCGGGGGAATGAGCAGTTCTTC
.	TRBV4-2	TRBD1	TRBJ1-1	CASSQESNPGQGATEAFF	TGTGCCAGCAGCCAAGAGAGCAACCCGGGACAGGGGGCCACTGAAGCTTTCTTT
few	TRBV10-2	TRBD1	TRBJ2-7	CASGDRPTKQYF	TGCGCCAGCGGGGACAGACCTACGAAGCAGTACTTC
.	TRBV5-1	TRBD2	TRBJ2-7	CASSNLAGERSYEQYF	TGCGCCAGCAGCAATCTAGCGGGGGAGCGGTCCTACGAGCAGTACTTC
.	TRBV10-2	.	TRBJ2-2	CASTRANTGELFF	TGCGCCAGCACCCGGGCCAACACCGGGGAGCTGTTTTTT
.	TRBV7-9	.	TRBJ2-5	CASRSGDKETQYF	TGTGCCAGCAGGTCCGGGGACAAAGAGACCCAGTACTTC
.	TRBV15	.	TRBJ1-5	CATSRRQGNQPQHF	TGTGCCACCAGCCGTAGACAGGGCAATCAGCCCCAGCATTTT
few	TRBV5-1	TRBD2	TRBJ2-5	CASSLSPSSGQETQYF	TGCGCCAGCAGCTTGTCCCCTTCTAGCGGACAAGAGACCCAGTACTTC
.	TRBV3-1	TRBD2	TRBJ2-5	CASSTTQRLAAETQYF	TGTGCCAGCAGCACCACCCAGCGACTAGCGGCAGAGACCCAGTACTTC
.	TRBV20-1	TRBD2	TRBJ2-5	CSARVAGQETQYF	TGCAGTGCTAGAGTAGCGGGGCAAGAGACCCAGTACTTC
.	TRBV18	TRBD2	TRBJ2-1	CASSPTSGTFYNEQFF	TGTGCCAGCTCACCTACTAGCGGAACCTTCTACAATGAGCAGTTCTTC
few	TRBV7-2	.	TRBJ2-7	CASSLLGETNKYF	TGTGCCAGCAGCTTACTGGGGGAGACAAATAAGTACTTC
.	TRBV7-2	TRBD2	TRBJ2-3	CASSSPGGYTDTQYF	TGTGCCAGCAGCTCCCCGGGGGGGTACACAGATACGCAGTATTTT
.	TRBV12-3/TRBV12-4	.	TRBJ2-7	CASSLGGTFVEQYF	TGTGCCAGCAGTTTAGGGGGGACATTCGTCGAGCAGTACTTC
.	TRBV20-1	.	TRBJ2-3	CSASGSGFSDTQYF	TGCAGTGCTAGTGGGTCTGGTTTCTCAGATACGCAGTATTTT
.	TRBV28	TRBD2	TRBJ2-1	CASTPLAGGAGNEQFF	TGTGCCAGCACCCCACTAGCGGGAGGGGCGGGCAATGAGCAGTTCTTC
.	TRBV7-2	.	TRBJ1-5	CASSVAGTASGQPQHF	TGTGCCAGCAGCGTAGCCGGGACCGCCTCCGGGCAGCCCCAGCATTTT
few	TRBV5-1	.	TRBJ2-4	CASSYVDSQGGNIQYF	TGCGCCAGCAGCTACGTCGATTCACAGGGAGGAAACATTCAGTACTTC
.	TRBV20-1	.	TRBJ2-1	CSAEGVAGTTYNEQFF	TGCAGTGCTGAGGGGGTAGCGGGTACTACCTACAATGAGCAGTTCTTC
.	TRBV20-1	.	TRBJ2-1	CSVTGTNYNEQFF	TGCAGTGTCACCGGGACCAACTACAATGAGCAGTTCTTC
.	TRBV7-9	.	TRBJ1-2	CVVPIGGYTF	TGTGTCGTGCCGATCGGGGGCTACACCTTC
many	TRBV12-3/TRBV12-4	TRBD1	TRBJ2-2	CASSLSQGAGELFF	TGTGCCAGCAGTTTAAGTCAGGGGGCCGGGGAGCTGTTTTTT
.	TRBV19	TRBD2	TRBJ2-1	CASGEGIHNEQFF	TGTGCCAGTGGGGAGGGGATTCACAATGAGCAGTTCTTC